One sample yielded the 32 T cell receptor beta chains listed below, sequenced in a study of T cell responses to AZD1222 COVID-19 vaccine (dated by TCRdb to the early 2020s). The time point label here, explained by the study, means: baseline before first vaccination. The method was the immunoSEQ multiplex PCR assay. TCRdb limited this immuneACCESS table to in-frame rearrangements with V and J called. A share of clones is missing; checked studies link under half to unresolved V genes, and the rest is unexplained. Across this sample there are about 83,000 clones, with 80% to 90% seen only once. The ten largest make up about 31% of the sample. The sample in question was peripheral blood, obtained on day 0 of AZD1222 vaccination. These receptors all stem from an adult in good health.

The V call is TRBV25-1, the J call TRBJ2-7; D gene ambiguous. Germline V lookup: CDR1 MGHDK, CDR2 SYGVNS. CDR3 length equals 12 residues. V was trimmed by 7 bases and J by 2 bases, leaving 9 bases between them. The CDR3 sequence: CASNSLTYEQYF. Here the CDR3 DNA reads TGTGCCAGCAACAGCCTGACCTACGAGCAGTACTTC.

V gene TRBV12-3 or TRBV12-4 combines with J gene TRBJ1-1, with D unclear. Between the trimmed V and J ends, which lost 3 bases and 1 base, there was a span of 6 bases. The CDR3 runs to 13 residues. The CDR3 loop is CASSLIGNTEAFF. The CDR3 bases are TGTGCCAGCAGTTTGATCGGGAACACTGAAGCTTTCTTT.

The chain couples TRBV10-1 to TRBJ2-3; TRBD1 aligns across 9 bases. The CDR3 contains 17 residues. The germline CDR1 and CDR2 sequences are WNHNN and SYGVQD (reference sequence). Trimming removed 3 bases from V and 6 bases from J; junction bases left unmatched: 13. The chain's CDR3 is CASSDIPGTGPSDTQYF. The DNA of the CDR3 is TGCGCCAGCAGTGATATCCCCGGGACAGGGCCCTCCGATACGCAGTATTTT.

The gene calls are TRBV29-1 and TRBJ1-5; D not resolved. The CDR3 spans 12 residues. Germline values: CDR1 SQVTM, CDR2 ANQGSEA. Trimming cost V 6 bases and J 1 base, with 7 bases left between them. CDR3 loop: CSVSDSNQPQHF. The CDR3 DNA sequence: TGCAGCGTCTCGGACAGCAATCAGCCCCAGCATTTT. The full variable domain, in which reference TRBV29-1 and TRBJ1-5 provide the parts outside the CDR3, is SAVISQKPSRDICQRGTSLTIQCQVDSQVTMMFWYRQQPGQSLTLIATANQGSEATYESGFVIDKFPISRPNLTFSTLTVSNMSPEDSSIYLCSVSDSNQPQHFGDGTRLSIL.

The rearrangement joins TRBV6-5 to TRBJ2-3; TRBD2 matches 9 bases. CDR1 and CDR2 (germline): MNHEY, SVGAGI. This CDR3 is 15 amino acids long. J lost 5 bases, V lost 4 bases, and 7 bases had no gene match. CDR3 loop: CASSWSSGSIDTQYF. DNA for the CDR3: TGTGCCAGCAGTTGGAGTAGCGGGAGTATAGATACGCAGTATTTT.

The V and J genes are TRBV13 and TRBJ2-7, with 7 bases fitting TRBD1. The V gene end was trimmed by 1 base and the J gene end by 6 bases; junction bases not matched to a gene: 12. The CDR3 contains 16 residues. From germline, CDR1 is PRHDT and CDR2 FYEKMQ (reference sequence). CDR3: CASSLAPRQGCCEQYF. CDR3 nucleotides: TGTGCCAGCAGCTTAGCCCCGAGACAGGGATGTTGCGAGCAGTACTTC.

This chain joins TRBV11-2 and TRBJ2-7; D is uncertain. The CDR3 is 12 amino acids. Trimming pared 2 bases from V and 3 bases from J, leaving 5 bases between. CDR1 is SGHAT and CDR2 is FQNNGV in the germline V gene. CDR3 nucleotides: TGTGCCAGCAGCTTAATGGGCTACGAGCAGTACTTC. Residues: CASSLMGYEQYF. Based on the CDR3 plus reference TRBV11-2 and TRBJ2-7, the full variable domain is EAGVAQSPRYKIIEKRQSVAFWCNPISGHATLYWYQQILGQGPKLLIQFQNNGVVDDSQLPKDRFSAERLKGVDSTLKIQPAKLEDSAVYLCASSLMGYEQYFGPGTRLTVT.

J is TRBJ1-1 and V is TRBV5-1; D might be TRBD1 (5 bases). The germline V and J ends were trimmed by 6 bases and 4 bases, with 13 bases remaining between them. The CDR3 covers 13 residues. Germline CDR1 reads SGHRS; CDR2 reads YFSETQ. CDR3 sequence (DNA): TGCGCCAGCACCTGGGGGGTCGGCACTGAAGCTTTCTTT. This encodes CASTWGVGTEAFF. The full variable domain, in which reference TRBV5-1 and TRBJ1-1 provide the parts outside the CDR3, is KAGVTQTPRYLIKTRGQQVTLSCSPISGHRSVSWYQQTPGQGLQFLFEYFSETQRNKGNFPGRFSGRQFSNSRSEMNVSTLELGDSALYLCASTWGVGTEAFFGQGTRLTVV.

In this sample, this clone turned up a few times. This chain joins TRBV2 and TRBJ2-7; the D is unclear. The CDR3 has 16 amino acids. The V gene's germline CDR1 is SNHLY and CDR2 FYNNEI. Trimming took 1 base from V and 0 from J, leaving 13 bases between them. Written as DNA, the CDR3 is TGTGCCAGCAGTGAAGGGGGTCTTCGACGCTCCTACGAGCAGTACTTC. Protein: CASSEGGLRRSYEQYF. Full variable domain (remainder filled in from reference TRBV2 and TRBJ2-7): EPEVTQTPSHQVTQMGQEVILRCVPISNHLYFYWYRQILGQKVEFLVSFYNNEISEKSEIFDDQFSVERPDGSNFTLKIRSTKLEDSAMYFCASSEGGLRRSYEQYFGPGTRLTVT.

The CDR3 sequence: CASSSPLDPNEQFF. The CDR3 DNA reads TGTGCCAGCAGCTCCCCACTAGATCCCAATGAGCAGTTCTTC. This chain links TRBV27 with TRBJ2-1; D possibly corresponds to TRBD2 (5 bases). V was pared by 6 bases and J by 6 bases, with 15 bases between. Per the germline V gene, CDR1 is MNHEY and CDR2 is SMNVEV (reference sequence). This CDR3 comprises 14 residues.

The CDR3 sequence is CASSLESRNPSYNEQFF. CDR3 DNA sequence: TGTGCCAGCAGCTTAGAGTCGAGGAACCCCTCCTACAATGAGCAGTTCTTC. The chain recombines TRBV11-3 with TRBJ2-1; D is unclear. Germline values: CDR1 SGHNT, CDR2 YENEEA. The V end lost 0 bases, the J end lost 0 bases, and 12 bases lay between the germline ends. The CDR3 is made up of 17 amino acids.

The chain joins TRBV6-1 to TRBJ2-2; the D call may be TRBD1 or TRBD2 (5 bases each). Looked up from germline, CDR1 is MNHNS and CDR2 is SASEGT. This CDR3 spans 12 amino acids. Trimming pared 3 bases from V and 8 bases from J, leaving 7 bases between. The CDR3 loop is CASSDGTGELFF. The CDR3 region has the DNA TGTGCCAGCAGTGATGGGACGGGGGAGCTGTTTTTT.

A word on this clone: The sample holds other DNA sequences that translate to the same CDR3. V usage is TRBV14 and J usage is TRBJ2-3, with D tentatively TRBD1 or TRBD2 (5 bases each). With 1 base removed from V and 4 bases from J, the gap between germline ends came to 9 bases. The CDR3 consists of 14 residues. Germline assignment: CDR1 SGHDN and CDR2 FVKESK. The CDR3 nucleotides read TGTGCCAGCAGCCAAGGGGGGACCGCAGATACGCAGTATTTT. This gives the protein CASSQGGTADTQYF.

The CDR3 sequence is CASSSASSDESTDTQYF. The CDR3 nucleotides are TGTGCCAGCAGTTCAGCCTCTAGCGACGAGAGCACAGATACGCAGTATTTT. The genes are TRBV27 and TRBJ2-3; TRBD2 is a possible D gene (6 bases). The V end was cut by 4 bases, the J end by 0 bases, with 17 bases between. Germline V gene sequence: CDR1 MNHEY, CDR2 SMNVEV (reference sequence). The CDR3 sequence is 17 residues long.

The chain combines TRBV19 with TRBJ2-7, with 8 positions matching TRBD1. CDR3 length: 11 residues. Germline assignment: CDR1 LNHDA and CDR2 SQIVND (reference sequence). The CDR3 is CEVGQGHEQYF. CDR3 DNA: TGTGAGGTTGGACAGGGCCACGAGCAGTACTTC.

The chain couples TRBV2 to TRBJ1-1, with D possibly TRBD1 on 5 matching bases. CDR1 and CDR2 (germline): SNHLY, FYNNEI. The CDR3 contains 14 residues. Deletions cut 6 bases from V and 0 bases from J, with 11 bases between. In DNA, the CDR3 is TGTGCCAGCAGGGGGCGGCGCATGAACACTGAAGCTTTCTTT. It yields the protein CASRGRRMNTEAFF.

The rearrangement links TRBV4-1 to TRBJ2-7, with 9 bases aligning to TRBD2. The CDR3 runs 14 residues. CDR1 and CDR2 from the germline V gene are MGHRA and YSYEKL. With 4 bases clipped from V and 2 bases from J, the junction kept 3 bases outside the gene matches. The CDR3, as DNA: TGCGCCAGCAGCCCTAGCGGGAAGACCTACGAGCAGTACTTC. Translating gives CASSPSGKTYEQYF.

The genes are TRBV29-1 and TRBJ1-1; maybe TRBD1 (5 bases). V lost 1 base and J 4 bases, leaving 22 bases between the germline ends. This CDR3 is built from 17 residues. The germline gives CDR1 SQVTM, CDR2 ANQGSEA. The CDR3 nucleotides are TGCAGCGTTGAAGGGGGTTTAGGTGCCAGGGTAATCACTGAAGCTTTCTTT. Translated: CSVEGGLGARVITEAFF.

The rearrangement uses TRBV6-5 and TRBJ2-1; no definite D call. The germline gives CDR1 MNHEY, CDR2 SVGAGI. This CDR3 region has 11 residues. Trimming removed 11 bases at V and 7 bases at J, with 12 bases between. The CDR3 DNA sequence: TGTGCCGCTTCTCTACTAAATGAGCAGTTCTTC. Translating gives CAASLLNEQFF.

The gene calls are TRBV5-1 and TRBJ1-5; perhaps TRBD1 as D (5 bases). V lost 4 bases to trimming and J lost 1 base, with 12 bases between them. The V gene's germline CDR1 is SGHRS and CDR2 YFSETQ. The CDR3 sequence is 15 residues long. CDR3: CASSLDSGSNQPQHF. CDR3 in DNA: TGCGCCAGCAGCCTGGACTCAGGGAGCAATCAGCCCCAGCATTTT.

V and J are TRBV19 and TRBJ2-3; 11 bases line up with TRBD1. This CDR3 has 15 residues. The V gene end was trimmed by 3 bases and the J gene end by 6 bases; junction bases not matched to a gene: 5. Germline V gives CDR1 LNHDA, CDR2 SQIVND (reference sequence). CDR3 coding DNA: TGTGCCAGTAGTATGGGACAGGGGGGGTCGGATACGCAGTATTTT. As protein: CASSMGQGGSDTQYF.

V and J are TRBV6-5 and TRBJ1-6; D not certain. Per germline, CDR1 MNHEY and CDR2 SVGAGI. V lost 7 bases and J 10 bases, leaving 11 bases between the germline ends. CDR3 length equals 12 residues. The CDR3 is CASILNGSPLHF. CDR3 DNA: TGTGCCAGCATTTTGAACGGATCACCCCTCCACTTT.

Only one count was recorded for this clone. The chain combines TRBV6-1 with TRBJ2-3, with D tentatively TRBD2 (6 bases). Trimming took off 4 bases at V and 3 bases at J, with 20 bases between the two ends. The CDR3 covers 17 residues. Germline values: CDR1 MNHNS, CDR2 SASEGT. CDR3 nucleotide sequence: TGTGCCAGCAGTGGCTCCCCCGGGGGAAAAGGAACAGATACGCAGTATTTT. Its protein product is CASSGSPGGKGTDTQYF.

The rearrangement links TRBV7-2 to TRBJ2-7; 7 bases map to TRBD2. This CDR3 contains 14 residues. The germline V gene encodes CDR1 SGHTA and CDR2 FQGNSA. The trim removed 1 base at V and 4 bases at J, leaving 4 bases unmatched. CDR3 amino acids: CASSLGGSRYEQYF. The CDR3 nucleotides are TGTGCCAGCAGCTTAGGCGGGAGCCGGTACGAGCAGTACTTC. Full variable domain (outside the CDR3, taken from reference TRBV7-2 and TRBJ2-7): GAGVSQSPSNKVTEKGKDVELRCDPISGHTALYWYRQSLGQGLEFLIYFQGNSAPDKSGLPSDRFSAERTGGSVSTLTIQRTQQEDSAVYLCASSLGGSRYEQYFGPGTRLTVT.

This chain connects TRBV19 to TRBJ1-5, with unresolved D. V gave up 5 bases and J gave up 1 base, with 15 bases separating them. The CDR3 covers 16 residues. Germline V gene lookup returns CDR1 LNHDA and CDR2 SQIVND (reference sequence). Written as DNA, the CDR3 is TGTGCCAGTAGTCCATCCCCGGCATCCAGCAATCAGCCCCAGCATTTT. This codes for CASSPSPASSNQPQHF. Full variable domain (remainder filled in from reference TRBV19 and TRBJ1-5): DGGITQSPKYLFRKEGQNVTLSCEQNLNHDAMYWYRQDPGQGLRLIYYSQIVNDFQKGDIAEGYSVSREKKESFPLTVTSAQKNPTAFYLCASSPSPASSNQPQHFGDGTRLSIL.

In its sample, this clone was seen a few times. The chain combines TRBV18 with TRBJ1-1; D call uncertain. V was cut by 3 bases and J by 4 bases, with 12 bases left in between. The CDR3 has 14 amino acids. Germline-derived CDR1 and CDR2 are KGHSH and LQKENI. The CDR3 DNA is TGTGCCAGCTCACCGGAAAGGTGGAGCACTGAAGCTTTCTTT. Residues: CASSPERWSTEAFF.

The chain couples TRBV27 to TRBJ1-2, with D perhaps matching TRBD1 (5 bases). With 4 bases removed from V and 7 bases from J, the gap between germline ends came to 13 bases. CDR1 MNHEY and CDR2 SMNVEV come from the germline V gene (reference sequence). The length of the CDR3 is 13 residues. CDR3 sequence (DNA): TGTGCCAGCAGTTCCCCGTCAAGGGGTGGCTACACCTTC. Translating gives CASSSPSRGGYTF.

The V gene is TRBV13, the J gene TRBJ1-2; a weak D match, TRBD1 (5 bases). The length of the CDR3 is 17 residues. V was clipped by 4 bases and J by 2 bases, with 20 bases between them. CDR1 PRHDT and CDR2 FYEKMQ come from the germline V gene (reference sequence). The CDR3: CASSSSSGGASNYGYTF. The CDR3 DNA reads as TGTGCCAGCAGCTCCTCGTCGGGAGGGGCATCAAACTATGGCTACACCTTC.

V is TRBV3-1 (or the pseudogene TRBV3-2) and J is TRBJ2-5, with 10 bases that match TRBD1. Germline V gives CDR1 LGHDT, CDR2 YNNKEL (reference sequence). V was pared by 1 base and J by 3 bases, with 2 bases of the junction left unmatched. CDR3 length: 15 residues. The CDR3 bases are TGTGCCAGCAGCCAAGCCGGGACAGGGGAAGAGACCCAGTACTTC. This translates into CASSQAGTGEETQYF.

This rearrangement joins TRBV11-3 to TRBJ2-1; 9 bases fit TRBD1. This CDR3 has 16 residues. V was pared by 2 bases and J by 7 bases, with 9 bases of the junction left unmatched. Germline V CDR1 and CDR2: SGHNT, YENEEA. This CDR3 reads CASSLPDDRGSNEQFF. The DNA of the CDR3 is TGTGCCAGCAGCTTACCCGACGACAGGGGGAGTAATGAGCAGTTCTTC.

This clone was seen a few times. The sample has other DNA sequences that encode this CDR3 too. CDR3 loop: CASNWDSSGNTIYF. As DNA, the CDR3 is TGTGCCAGCAATTGGGACAGCTCTGGAAACACCATATATTTT. The chain couples TRBV25-1 to TRBJ1-3, with 7 bases aligning to TRBD1. CDR1 MGHDK and CDR2 SYGVNS come from the germline V gene. The J segment lost 0 bases and the V segment lost 7 bases, leaving 3 bases of the junction unmatched. This CDR3 has 14 residues. Full variable domain (missing parts from reference TRBV25-1 and TRBJ1-3): EADIYQTPRYLVIGTGKKITLECSQTMGHDKMYWYQQDPGMELHLIHYSYGVNSTEKGDLSSESTVSRIRTEHFPLTLESARPSHTSQYLCASNWDSSGNTIYFGEGSWLTVV.

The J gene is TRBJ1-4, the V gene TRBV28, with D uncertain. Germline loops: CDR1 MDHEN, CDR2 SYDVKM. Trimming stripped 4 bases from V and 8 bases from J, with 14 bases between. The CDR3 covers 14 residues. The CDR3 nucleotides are TGTGCCAGCAGTTCCAACACCGACCGGGAAAAACTGTTTTTT. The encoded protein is CASSSNTDREKLFF.